These 8 T cell receptor beta chains were sequenced from one sample in a study of radiation and T cells in renal cell carcinoma. Time point: blood 4 weeks post-SBRT, at nephrectomy. Treatment noted: 15 Gy SBRT to primary tumor, nephrectomy 4 weeks later. Measured with immunoSEQ multiplex PCR; TCRdb has only the in-frame clones, and not every one. This repertoire shows about 140,000 clones, around nine tenths found once; its top ten account for less than 20%. The specimen comprised blood, sampled from a patient whose treatment included radiotherapy and nephrectomy. These receptors were obtained from a woman aged 45-59 years with renal cell carcinoma.

This clone occurred a few times. The rearrangement links TRBV2 to TRBJ1-2; no clear D. This CDR3 region has 15 residues. Germline values: CDR1 SNHLY, CDR2 FYNNEI. V was pared by 3 bases and J by 5 bases, with 16 bases between. This CDR3 reads CASSDVRASEYGYTF. In DNA form, the CDR3 reads TGTGCCAGCAGTGATGTTAGAGCTTCTGAATATGGCTACACCTTC. The full variable domain, completed using reference TRBV2 and TRBJ1-2, is EPEVTQTPSHQVTQMGQEVILRCVPISNHLYFYWYRQILGQKVEFLVSFYNNEISEKSEIFDDQFSVERPDGSNFTLKIRSTKLEDSAMYFCASSDVRASEYGYTFGSGTRLTVV.

The rearrangement links TRBV7-2 to TRBJ1-1; TRBD1 matches 7 bases. Germline V gene sequence: CDR1 SGHTA, CDR2 FQGNSA. V shed 3 bases and J 9 bases; nucleotides not matched to a gene: 4. This CDR3 has 12 residues. Here the CDR3 DNA reads TGTGCCAGCAGCTTCGGGACAGCTCAAGCTTTCTTT. Translated, it gives CASSFGTAQAFF.

V and J are TRBV9 and TRBJ2-5; TRBD2 might be the D (6 bases). This CDR3 has 15 amino acids. Germline V gene sequence: CDR1 SGDLS, CDR2 YYNGEE. V lost 4 bases to trimming and J lost 1 base, with 14 bases between them. This CDR3 reads CASSPAARGQETQYF. CDR3 DNA sequence: TGTGCCAGCAGCCCAGCAGCGCGGGGCCAAGAGACCCAGTACTTC.

The chain combines TRBV19 with TRBJ1-5; D is ambiguous. Trimming stripped 3 bases from V and 2 bases from J, with 14 bases between. Germline V CDR1 and CDR2: LNHDA, SQIVND (reference sequence). CDR3 length equals 16 residues. The CDR3 sequence: CASSIVGVIGNQPQHF. The CDR3 DNA is TGTGCCAGTAGTATTGTCGGGGTGATTGGCAATCAGCCCCAGCATTTT.

This chain uses TRBV7-2 with TRBJ2-3; 8 nucleotides agree with TRBD2. Germline CDR1 is SGHTA and CDR2 is FQGNSA. This CDR3 spans 16 amino acids. The trim removed 0 bases at V and 2 bases at J, leaving 4 bases unmatched. For the CDR3, the DNA is TGTGCCAGCAGCTTAGCTAGCGGGGCCATCACAGATACGCAGTATTTT. Its protein is CASSLASGAITDTQYF.

This clone showed up just a few times. The chain links TRBV28 to TRBJ2-1; 13 bases map to TRBD2. Germline values: CDR1 MDHEN, CDR2 SYDVKM. This CDR3 is 16 amino acids long. J gave up 7 bases and V 6 bases, and 9 bases lay outside the gene matches. The DNA for the CDR3 is TGTGCCAGCAGCCAAACTAGCGGGAGGGCAGAAAATGAGCAGTTCTTC. It yields the protein CASSQTSGRAENEQFF.

This clone came up a few times. This rearrangement joins TRBV6-4 to TRBJ1-1, with D tentatively TRBD1 (5 bases). The germline CDR1 and CDR2 sequences are MRHNA and SNTAGT. This CDR3 is 14 amino acids long. V gave up 6 bases and J gave up 1 base, with 12 bases separating them. CDR3 amino acids: CASRGGESNTEAFF. CDR3 nucleotide sequence: TGTGCCAGCAGGGGAGGGGAGTCGAACACTGAAGCTTTCTTT.

Points on this clone: In the same sample, other DNA sequences code for this CDR3. The J gene is TRBJ2-5, the V gene TRBV7-2; D call uncertain. Germline loops: CDR1 SGHTA, CDR2 FQGNSA. The length of the CDR3 is 13 residues. Trimming pared 3 bases from V and 2 bases from J, leaving 7 bases between. As DNA, the CDR3 is TGTGCCAGCAGCTTTGGCTCACAAGAGACCCAGTACTTC. This translates into CASSFGSQETQYF.